This TCR beta chain was retrieved from a study of T cell responses to AZD1222 COVID-19 vaccine. Study at large: Analyses pooled second doses at about 4 or about 12 weeks. Whole-study findings and limits: Spike-specific TCR repertoires showed rising breadth and depth after two AZD1222 doses. Spike-spanning, vaccine-associated CD4 TCRs were dominant at 160-218 and 743-854. Clonal diversity may have been underestimated, and the donors were mostly white British, with more females than males.

Notes on this clone: Antigen specificity is unknown.

Using immunoSEQ multiplex PCR, the repertoire was profiled, and TCRdb retains in-frame clones only, with some absent. The data contain around 130,000 clones, just over 85% of them singletons. V lost 7 bases, J lost 3 bases, and 18 bases lay in between. This CDR3 is built from 16 residues. Germline CDR1 reads KGHDR; CDR2 reads SFDVKD. Sequences were derived from peripheral blood, sampled on day 0 of AZD1222 vaccination. The chain is built from TRBV24-1 and TRBJ1-5; a possible D gene is TRBD1 (5 bases). This clonotype was sampled from an adult in good health. CDR3 bases: TGTGCCACCAGCCCAACGGGACCCGCTCCCAATCAGCCCCAGCATTTT. Protein product: CATSPTGPAPNQPQHF.